The 2 T cell receptor beta chains given below trace back to one sample, sequenced in a study of T cell repertoires in cytomegalovirus infection. TCRdb itself ran the reads through MiXCR, one entry per CDR3 protein. The sample carries roughly 600,000 distinct CDR3 sequences, around 24% recorded once. The sample comprised CD8+ T cells from PBMCs. Source of these receptors: a human donor in good health (CMV status not recorded). Some clones in this sample may be carry-over from other donors' samples.

Concerning this clonotype: A much larger clone differs from this one at a single base, so this may be a read error. This rearrangement joins TRBV7-2 to TRBJ1-6; D call uncertain. The CDR3 consists of 14 residues. Trimming removed 3 bases from V and 10 bases from J, with 13 bases in between. Per germline, CDR1 SGHTA and CDR2 FQGNSA. CDR3 in amino acids: CASSFVSQRSPLHF. The CDR3 nucleotides are TGTGCCAGCAGCTTTGTTTCCCAACGGTCACCCCTCCACTTT.

The chain uses TRBV20-1 and TRBJ2-2; D remains unclear. Trimming shortened V by 7 bases and J by 1 base, and 7 bases separated the two germline ends. Germline V CDR1 and CDR2: DFQATT, SNEGSKA (reference sequence). This CDR3 has 12 residues. The CDR3 reads CSVEVNTGELFF. The DNA for the CDR3 is TGCAGTGTTGAAGTGAACACCGGGGAGCTGTTTTTT.